This is a list of T cell receptor beta chains from one sample in a study of T cells after yellow fever vaccination. From the 5' RACE reads, TCRdb called clonotypes with MiXCR, one entry per CDR3 protein. The sample gives more than 300,000 distinct CDR3 sequences, around 4.3% of which show up once; just under 20% is in the top ten. The material was PBMCs, obtained 15 days after the yellow fever booster vaccination. The receptors derive from a young man who received the YFV17D yellow fever vaccine. The CDR3 runs from the conserved cysteine through the conserved F or W. A D gene is named only where the DNA matches it firmly. Part of the rows lack a size; the others show once, few, many or a class for expanded clones.

j_call | v_call | clone_size | d_call | cdr3_nt | cdr3_aa
TRBJ2-5 | TRBV6-1 | . | TRBD2 | TGTGCCAGCAGTGAGGGGGCGGGGGGCTACTTC | CASSEGAGGYF
TRBJ1-1 | TRBV10-3 | many | TRBD1 | TGTGCCATCACGGCAGGGGGCACTGAAGCTTTCTTT | CAITAGGTEAFF
TRBJ1-1 | TRBV7-9 | many | . | TGTGCCAGCAGGGATGTCAGGGGCGGGACTGAAGCTTTCTTT | CASRDVRGGTEAFF
TRBJ1-6 | TRBV3-1 | few | . | TGTGCCAGCAGCCGGAGTGTGAACTTTAATAATTCACCCCTCCACTTT | CASSRSVNFNNSPLHF
TRBJ2-7 | TRBV6-6 | . | TRBD1 | TGTGCCAGCAGTAGCGTGGGACAGGGAGCAGAGCAGTACTTC | CASSSVGQGAEQYF
TRBJ1-1 | TRBV6-5 | many | . | TGTGCCAGCAGTTACTCCTCAGGGTGGAGCACTGAAGCTTTCTTT | CASSYSSGWSTEAFF
TRBJ1-5 | TRBV9 | many | . | TGTGCCAGCAGCTCGGAGACGGGCAATCAGCCCCAGCATTTT | CASSSETGNQPQHF
TRBJ1-6 | TRBV5-1 | . | TRBD1 | TGCGCCAGCAGCTTCGCCCCAACAGGGGGGAATTCACCCCTCCACTTT | CASSFAPTGGNSPLHF
TRBJ2-1 | TRBV7-7 | many | TRBD2 | TGTGCCAGCAGCATCAATCTAGCGGGGGCAGGTAGTGAGCAGTTCTTC | CASSINLAGAGSEQFF
TRBJ2-7 | TRBV7-3 | few | . | TGTGCCAGCAGCCTCCGGGGAGCGGGCGAGCAGTACTTC | CASSLRGAGEQYF
TRBJ1-2 | TRBV4-1 | many | . | TGCGCCAGCAGCCCCGCAGCCCTGGACTATGGCTACACCTTC | CASSPAALDYGYTF
TRBJ1-1 | TRBV5-1 | many | TRBD1 | TGCGCCAGCAGCTCGAGTGACAGGGACTACGATACTGAAGCTTTCTTT | CASSSSDRDYDTEAFF
TRBJ1-5 | TRBV6-2/TRBV6-3 | many | . | TGTGCCAGCAGAATCGACTCAAATCAGCCCCAGCATTTT | CASRIDSNQPQHF
TRBJ1-2 | TRBV5-1 | . | . | TGCGCCAGCAGTGGACAGTTTCTGGGTCGCTATGGCTACACCTTC | CASSGQFLGRYGYTF
TRBJ1-2 | TRBV9 | . | . | TGTGCCAGCAGCGTAGGATGGGGGGATGGCTACACCTTC | CASSVGWGDGYTF
TRBJ1-1 | TRBV20-1 | . | . | TGCAGTGCTAGACTTGAACGGGTTCTGGATGTAGCTTTCTTT | CSARLERVLDVAFF
TRBJ1-1 | TRBV18 | few | . | TGTGCCAGCTCATCAGGGGCCTCCCTGGGCACTGAAGCTTTCTTT | CASSSGASLGTEAFF
TRBJ2-5 | TRBV18 | . | . | TGTGCCAGCTCACAGGCCCGTAGTGTGGAGACCCAGTACTTC | CASSQARSVETQYF
TRBJ1-1 | TRBV6-5 | many | . | TGTGCCAGCAGTTACGAGACCGCCGGGGTGGGAGCTGAAGCTTTCTTT | CASSYETAGVGAEAFF
TRBJ1-1 | TRBV27 | . | . | TGTGCCAGCAGTTTATCGTGGGAAGGCGACACTGAAGCTTTCTTT | CASSLSWEGDTEAFF
TRBJ1-1 | TRBV11-2 | few | TRBD1 | TGTGCCAGCATGTGGGTAGGGGGCAACACTGAAGCTTTCTTT | CASMWVGGNTEAFF
TRBJ1-1 | TRBV11-1 | few | . | TGTGCCAGCAGCCCCGTCTCGACTGAAGCTTTCTTT | CASSPVSTEAFF
TRBJ2-3 | TRBV19 | many | . | TGTGCCAGCACAGCTACCGGGACTAGCACAGATACGCAGTATTTT | CASTATGTSTDTQYF
TRBJ1-6 | TRBV3-1 | few | TRBD1 | TGTGCCAGCCGAAGTGGGGACAGCTACTATTCACCCCTCCACTTT | CASRSGDSYYSPLHF
TRBJ2-3 | TRBV18 | . | TRBD1 | TGTGCCAGCTCACCCACAGGGGCCCCCACAGATACGCAGTATTTT | CASSPTGAPTDTQYF
TRBJ1-3 | TRBV7-6 | many | . | TGTGCCAGCAGCTTAGATAATTGGAACACCATATATTTT | CASSLDNWNTIYF
TRBJ2-7 | TRBV12-3/TRBV12-4 | . | . | TGTGCCAGCAGCGGGTACCACGAGCAGTACTTC | CASSGYHEQYF
TRBJ1-5 | TRBV9 | many | . | TGTGCCAGCAGCGTAGGAGAGAATCAGCCCCAGCATTTT | CASSVGENQPQHF
TRBJ2-6 | TRBV6-5 | . | TRBD2 | TGTGCCAGCAGTTACGTGCTAGCGGGGGCCGCGGGGGCTGGGGCCAACGTCCTGACTTTC | CASSYVLAGAAGAGANVLTF
TRBJ2-5 | TRBV4-1 | . | . | TGCGCCAGCAGCCACCCTTCGGACCAAGAGACCCAGTACTTC | CASSHPSDQETQYF
TRBJ2-3 | TRBV5-1 | few | . | TGCGCCAGCGCCAATGGAGGTGCGGGAGATACGCAGTATTTT | CASANGGAGDTQYF
TRBJ2-2 | TRBV11-2 | many | TRBD1 | TGTGCCAGCAGCGCTCCGGGACAGGGGCCCGGGGAGCTGTTTTTT | CASSAPGQGPGELFF
TRBJ2-3 | TRBV5-1 | many | TRBD2 | TGCGCCAGCAGCGGGACTAGCGGGAACACAGATACGCAGTATTTT | CASSGTSGNTDTQYF
TRBJ2-2 | TRBV6-5 | many | . | TGTGCCAGCAGTCCAGGGGGGACCACCGGGGAGCTGTTTTTT | CASSPGGTTGELFF
TRBJ1-1 | TRBV6-2/TRBV6-3 | many | . | TGTGCCAGCGAACACCAATTAGGGATGTCTGAAGCTTTCTTT | CASEHQLGMSEAFF
TRBJ2-7 | TRBV19 | few | . | TGTGCCAGTAGTAAACCGGGAACGCAAACCTACGAGCAGTACTTC | CASSKPGTQTYEQYF
TRBJ2-7 | TRBV15 | . | TRBD1 | TGTGCCACCAGCAGAGGAGGGACAGGGACCTACGAGCAGTACTTC | CATSRGGTGTYEQYF
TRBJ2-7 | TRBV10-3 | few | . | TGTGCCATCAGTGCTTCCGGGGGCCCCTACGAGCAGTACTTC | CAISASGGPYEQYF
TRBJ1-2 | TRBV7-9 | many | . | TGTGCCAGCAGCCGTAACGGGGTGATCTTC | CASSRNGVIF
TRBJ2-4 | TRBV11-2 | . | . | TGTGCCAGCAGCTTAGATCTTAGAGAAAACATTCAGTACTTC | CASSLDLRENIQYF
TRBJ1-5 | TRBV6-5 | . | TRBD1 | TGTGCCAGCAGTTACAGGACAGGGCTTCAGCCCCAGCATTTT | CASSYRTGLQPQHF
TRBJ1-2 | TRBV7-9 | many | . | TGTGCCAGCAGCTTAATAGGGTCCGACTATGGCTACACCTTC | CASSLIGSDYGYTF
TRBJ2-5 | TRBV30 | . | . | TGTGCCTGGACTCAAGGGAACCTCCAAGAGACCCAGTACTTC | CAWTQGNLQETQYF
TRBJ2-5 | TRBV6-1 | few | . | TGTGCCAGCAGATACGACGGATTCCAAGAGACCCAGTACTTC | CASRYDGFQETQYF
TRBJ2-3 | TRBV20-1 | many | . | TGCAGTGCCGAGTTACTGACAACCACAGATACGCAGTATTTT | CSAELLTTTDTQYF
TRBJ1-1 | TRBV29-1 | . | . | TGCAGCGTTGTAGAGGTCACTGAAGCTTTCTTT | CSVVEVTEAFF
TRBJ2-3 | TRBV27 | few | . | TGTGCCAGCAGTTTATCCCCCAGGGGGGTAGATACGCAGTATTTT | CASSLSPRGVDTQYF
TRBJ2-6 | TRBV5-1 | few | TRBD1 | TGCGCCAGCCGGGGACAGTCCGCCTCTGGGGCCAACGTCCTGACTTTC | CASRGQSASGANVLTF
TRBJ2-2 | TRBV6-2/TRBV6-3 | few | . | TGTGCCAGCAGTCCCCAGGGCGGCGCGAACACCGGGGAGCTGTTTTTT | CASSPQGGANTGELFF
TRBJ2-3 | TRBV4-3 | few | TRBD2 | TGCGCCAGCAGCCAGTACGTAACTAGCGGGGCCAGGGATACGCAGTATTTT | CASSQYVTSGARDTQYF
TRBJ1-1 | TRBV27 | few | . | TGTGCCAGCGGATCGACAGAGAACACTGAAGCTTTCTTT | CASGSTENTEAFF
TRBJ1-1 | TRBV3-1 | few | . | TGTGCCAGCAGCCACCACGACAGGCAGAACACTGAAGCTTTCTTT | CASSHHDRQNTEAFF
TRBJ1-4 | TRBV7-2 | . | . | TGTGCCAGCAGCACGCGACAGGCCTCAACTAATGAAAAACTGTTTTTT | CASSTRQASTNEKLFF
TRBJ2-1 | TRBV4-3 | many | . | TGCGCCAGCAGCCAAGAGGTCATCCGGAGCTCCTACAATGAGCAGTTCTTC | CASSQEVIRSSYNEQFF
TRBJ2-7 | TRBV11-2 | few | TRBD2 | TGTGCCAGCAGCTTAGATGGGGGGACTAGCGGGGTCTACGAGCAGTACTTC | CASSLDGGTSGVYEQYF
TRBJ2-3 | TRBV5-1 | . | . | TGCGCCAGCAGCTTGGCCCGAGATACGCAGTATTTT | CASSLARDTQYF
TRBJ1-2 | TRBV7-2 | many | . | TGTGCCAGCAGCGAGCAGGGCTATGGCTACACCTTC | CASSEQGYGYTF
TRBJ1-5 | TRBV4-1 | many | . | TGCGCCAGCAGCCCCACATGGTCCGAACAGCCCCAGCATTTT | CASSPTWSEQPQHF